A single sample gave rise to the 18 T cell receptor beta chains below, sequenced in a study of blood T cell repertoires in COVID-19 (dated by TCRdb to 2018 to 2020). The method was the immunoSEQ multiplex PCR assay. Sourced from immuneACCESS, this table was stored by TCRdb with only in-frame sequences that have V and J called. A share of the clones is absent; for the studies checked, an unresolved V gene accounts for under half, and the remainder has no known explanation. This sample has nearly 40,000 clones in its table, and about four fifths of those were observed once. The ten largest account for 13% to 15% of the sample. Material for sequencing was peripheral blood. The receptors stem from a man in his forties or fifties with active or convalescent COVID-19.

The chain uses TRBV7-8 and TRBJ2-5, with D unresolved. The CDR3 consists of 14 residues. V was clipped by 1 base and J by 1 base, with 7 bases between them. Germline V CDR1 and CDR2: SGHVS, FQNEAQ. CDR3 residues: CASSLVAIQETQYF. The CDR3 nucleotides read TGTGCCAGCAGCTTAGTGGCAATCCAAGAGACCCAGTACTTC.

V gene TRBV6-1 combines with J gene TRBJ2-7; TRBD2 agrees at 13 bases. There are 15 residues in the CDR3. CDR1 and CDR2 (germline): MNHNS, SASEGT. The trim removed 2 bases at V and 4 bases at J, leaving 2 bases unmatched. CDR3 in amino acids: CASSEILAGGYEQYF. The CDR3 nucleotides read TGTGCCAGCAGTGAAATACTAGCGGGGGGGTACGAGCAGTACTTC.

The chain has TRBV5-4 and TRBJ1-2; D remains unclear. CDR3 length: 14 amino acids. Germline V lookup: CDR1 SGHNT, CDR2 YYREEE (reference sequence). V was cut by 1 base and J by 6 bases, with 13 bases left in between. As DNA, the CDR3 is TGTGCCAGCAGCTTGTTTGAGGCCGCCCATGGCTACACCTTC. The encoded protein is CASSLFEAAHGYTF.

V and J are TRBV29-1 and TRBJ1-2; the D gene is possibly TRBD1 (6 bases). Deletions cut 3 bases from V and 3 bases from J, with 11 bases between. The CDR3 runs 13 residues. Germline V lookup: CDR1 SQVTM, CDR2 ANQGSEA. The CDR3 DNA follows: TGCAGCGTTGATACAGGGTCTTACTATGGCTACACCTTC. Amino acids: CSVDTGSYYGYTF.

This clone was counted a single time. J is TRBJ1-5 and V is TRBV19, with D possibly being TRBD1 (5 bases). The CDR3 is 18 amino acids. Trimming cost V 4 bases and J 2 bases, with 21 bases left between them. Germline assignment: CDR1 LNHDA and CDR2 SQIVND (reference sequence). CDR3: CASSKRSGAGGGNQPQHF. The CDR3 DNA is TGTGCCAGTAGTAAACGATCCGGGGCCGGGGGTGGCAATCAGCCCCAGCATTTT.

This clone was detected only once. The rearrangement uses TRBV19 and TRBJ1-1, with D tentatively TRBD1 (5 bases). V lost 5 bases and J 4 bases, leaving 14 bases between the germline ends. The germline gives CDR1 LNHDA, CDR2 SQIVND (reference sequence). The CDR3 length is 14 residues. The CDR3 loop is CASSLGQLGTEAFF. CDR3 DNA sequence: TGTGCCAGTAGTCTCGGACAATTGGGCACTGAAGCTTTCTTT. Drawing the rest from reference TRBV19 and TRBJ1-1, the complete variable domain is DGGITQSPKYLFRKEGQNVTLSCEQNLNHDAMYWYRQDPGQGLRLIYYSQIVNDFQKGDIAEGYSVSREKKESFPLTVTSAQKNPTAFYLCASSLGQLGTEAFFGQGTRLTVV.

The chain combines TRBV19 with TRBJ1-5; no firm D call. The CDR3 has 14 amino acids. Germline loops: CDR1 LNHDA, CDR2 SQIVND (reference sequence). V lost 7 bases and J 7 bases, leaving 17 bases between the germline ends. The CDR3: CASTEGGIRQPQHF. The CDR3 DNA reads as TGTGCCAGTACCGAAGGAGGGATCCGGCAGCCCCAGCATTTT.

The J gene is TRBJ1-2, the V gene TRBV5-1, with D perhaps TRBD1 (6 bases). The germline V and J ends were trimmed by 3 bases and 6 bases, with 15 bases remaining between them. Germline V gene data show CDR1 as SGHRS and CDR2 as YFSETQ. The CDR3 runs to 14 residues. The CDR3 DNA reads TGCGCCAGCAGCTCAAGGGACACCCGACATGGCTACACCTTC. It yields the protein CASSSRDTRHGYTF.

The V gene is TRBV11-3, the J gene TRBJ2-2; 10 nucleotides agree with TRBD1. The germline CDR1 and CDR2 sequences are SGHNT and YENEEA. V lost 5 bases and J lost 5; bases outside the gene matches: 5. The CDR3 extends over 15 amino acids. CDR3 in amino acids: CASSPRTGGTGELFF. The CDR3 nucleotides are TGTGCCAGCAGCCCCCGGACAGGGGGGACCGGGGAGCTGTTTTTT.

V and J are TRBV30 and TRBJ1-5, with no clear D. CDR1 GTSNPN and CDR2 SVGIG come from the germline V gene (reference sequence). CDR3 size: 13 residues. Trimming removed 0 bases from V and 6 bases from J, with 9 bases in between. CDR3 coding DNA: TGTGCCTGGAGTGTACGGGGTGGTCAGCCCCAGCATTTT. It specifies CAWSVRGGQPQHF.

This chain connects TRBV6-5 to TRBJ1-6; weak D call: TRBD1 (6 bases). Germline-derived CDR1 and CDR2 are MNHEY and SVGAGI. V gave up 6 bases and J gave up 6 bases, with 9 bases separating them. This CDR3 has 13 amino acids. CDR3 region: CASRLGGNSPLHF. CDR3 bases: TGTGCCAGCAGACTAGGGGGTAATTCACCCCTCCACTTT.

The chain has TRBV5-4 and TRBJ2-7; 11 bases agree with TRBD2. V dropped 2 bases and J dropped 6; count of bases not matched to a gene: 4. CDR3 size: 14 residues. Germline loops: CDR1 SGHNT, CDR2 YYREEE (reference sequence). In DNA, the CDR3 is TGTGCCAGCAGCTTTAGCGGGGGGGCACCCGAGCAGTACTTC. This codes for CASSFSGGAPEQYF.

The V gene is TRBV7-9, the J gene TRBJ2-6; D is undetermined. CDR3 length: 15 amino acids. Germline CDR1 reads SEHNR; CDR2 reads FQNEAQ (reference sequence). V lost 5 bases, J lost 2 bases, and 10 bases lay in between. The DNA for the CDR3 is TGTGCCAGCAGCAGAGAGATCGCTGGGGCCAACGTCCTGACTTTC. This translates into CASSREIAGANVLTF.

CDR3 DNA: TGTGCCAGCAGCCCCGGGACTAGCGGGGTTGGGGAGACCCAGTACTTC. It is translated as CASSPGTSGVGETQYF. The V gene is TRBV9, the J gene TRBJ2-5; 13 bases line up with TRBD2. In germline, CDR1 is SGDLS, CDR2 YYNGEE. This CDR3 has 16 residues. V was clipped by 4 bases and J by 5 bases; unmatched bases: 8.

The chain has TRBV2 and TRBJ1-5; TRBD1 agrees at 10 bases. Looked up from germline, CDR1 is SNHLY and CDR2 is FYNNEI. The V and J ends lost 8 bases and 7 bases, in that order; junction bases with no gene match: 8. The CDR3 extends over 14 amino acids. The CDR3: CASRDRGGEQPQHF. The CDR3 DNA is TGTGCCAGCCGGGACAGGGGCGGGGAGCAGCCCCAGCATTTT.

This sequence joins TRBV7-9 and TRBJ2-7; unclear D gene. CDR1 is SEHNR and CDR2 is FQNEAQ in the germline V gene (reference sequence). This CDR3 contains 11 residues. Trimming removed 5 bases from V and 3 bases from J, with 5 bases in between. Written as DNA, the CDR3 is TGTGCCAGCAGCACTGTCTACGAGCAGTACTTC. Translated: CASSTVYEQYF.

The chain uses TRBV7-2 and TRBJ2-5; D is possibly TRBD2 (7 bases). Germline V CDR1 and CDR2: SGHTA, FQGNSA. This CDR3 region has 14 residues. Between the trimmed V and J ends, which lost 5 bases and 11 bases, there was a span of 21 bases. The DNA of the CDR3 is TGTGCCAGCAGCCCGGGGGGCAGGGGAACGGGGCAGTACTTC. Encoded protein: CASSPGGRGTGQYF.

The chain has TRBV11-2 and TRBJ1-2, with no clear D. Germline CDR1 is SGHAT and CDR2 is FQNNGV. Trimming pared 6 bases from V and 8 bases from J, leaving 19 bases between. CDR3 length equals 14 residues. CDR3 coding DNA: TGTGCCAGCAGTTACAATTCCGGGGTTTTGGGCTACACCTTC. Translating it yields CASSYNSGVLGYTF.